This T cell receptor beta chain originates from a study of T cells in Graves' hyperthyroidism and ophthalmopathy. Study as a whole: Before any treatment, at initial diagnosis, peripheral blood was collected. Study-wide results and caveats: Classification by a 13 V-J model distinguished ophthalmopathy from stable hyperthyroidism.

Amplification yielded TCR beta CDR3 regions, with RNA transcripts as the source. The primer set for the first-round RT-PCR of the TCR CDR3 was HTBI. TCRdb re-analysed the multiplex PCR reads in MiXCR, keeping a single row per CDR3 protein. The sample lists hundreds of thousands of distinct CDR3 sequences; around 15% were seen once. A word on this clonotype: What it binds is unknown.

Patients with uncontrolled infections, other autoimmune diseases, pregnancy or lactation were excluded. Used for diagnoses were clinical symptoms, serum thyroxine and TRAb, thyroid ultrasound and orbital computed tomography. The sample consisted of blood. The receptor was isolated from a man aged 18 to 30 with Graves' ophthalmopathy.

Here the CDR3 reads CASSYSVAAQPGEQYF. CDR3 bases: TGTGCCAGCAGTTACTCGGTAGCGGCTCAGCCGGGGGAGCAGTACTTC. The chain couples TRBV6-6 to TRBJ2-7; weak D call: TRBD2 (6 bases). Germline V gene data show CDR1 as MNHNY and CDR2 as SVGAGI (reference sequence). The CDR3 has 16 residues. V lost 0 bases, J lost 7 bases, and 19 bases lay in between.